This TCR beta chain was captured in a study of T cell clonality in common variable immunodeficiency. Notes on the study in general: Reportedly, TCR beta sequences from common variable immunodeficiency showed fewer deletions and N-nucleotide insertions.

Libraries were prepared by immunoSEQ multiplex PCR; TCRdb keeps only in-frame clonotypes and omits some of them. There are 15,000 to 25,000 clones in the sample, none observed a single time. This clone showed up just a few times. Antigen: not known. The read terminates 3 residues before the CDR3 end, so the remaining end is supplied by the germline J gene. Germline CDR1 reads SEHNR; CDR2 reads FQNEAQ (reference sequence). The CDR3 contains 15 residues. Trimming removed 1 base at V and 7 bases at J, with 11 bases between. The chain joins TRBV7-9 to TRBJ1-6, with D possibly being TRBD1 (5 bases). The sample taken for sequencing was peripheral blood mononuclear cells. The receptor was isolated from a human donor with common variable immunodeficiency. The CDR3 sequence: CASSLGSGPNSPLHF. The CDR3 bases that were read are TGTGCCAGCAGCTTAGGTTCAGGGCCCAATTCACCC.